This TCR beta chain was sequenced for a study of beta chain features in type 1 diabetes. Study overall: In all, around 100,000,000 sorted cells from all samples were analyzed. Overall study findings and caveats: Patients with type 1 diabetes showed fewer VDJ junction insertions and more deletions. PCR might preferentially amplify shorter templates, equally in patients and controls.

About this clone itself: Its cognate antigen is unknown.

Germline values: CDR1 WSHSY, CDR2 SAAADI. The CDR3 runs to 15 residues. V gave up 2 bases and J gave up 3 bases; unmatched junction bases: 2. Sequenced material consisted of expressed TCRB transcripts (all of the isolated RNA was reverse transcribed). The assay was immunoSEQ multiplex PCR, and TCRdb's table has in-frame clones only and misses some. The table records a few hundred thousand clones, approximately 11% of them present only once. The source of this sequence is a woman aged 25 to 39 in good health. V gene TRBV10-2 combines with J gene TRBJ2-1, with 9 bases identical to TRBD2. The sequencing sample was made of naive CD4+ T cells from blood. CDR3 nucleotides: TGCGCCAGCAGTGAGGGAGCGGGAGGCTACAATGAGCAGTTCTTC. It codes for CASSEGAGGYNEQFF.